The next 2 T cell receptor beta chains were all read from a single sample in a study of shared clonotypes between healthy human individuals. Using immunoSEQ multiplex PCR, the repertoire was profiled, and TCRdb retains in-frame clones only, with some absent. Seen here are around 640,000 clones, about 96% observed once, and the top ten hold approximately 0.12%. In the naive CD8 group, cells lacked CD45RO and were positively selected for CCR7, so terminally differentiated effector memory CD45RA+ cells were left out. Sequenced input: naive CD8+ T cells sorted from blood. The receptors originated from a woman aged 25 to 39 in good health.

This chain links TRBV7-9 with TRBJ2-7, with D tentatively TRBD2 (6 bases). The CDR3 extends over 13 amino acids. The V and J ends lost 5 bases and 5 bases respectively, with 13 bases between them. Germline assignment: CDR1 SEHNR and CDR2 FQNEAQ (reference sequence). CDR3 sequence reads: CASSTSSSHEQYF. The DNA of the CDR3 is TGTGCCAGCAGCACTAGCTCGTCCCACGAGCAGTACTTC.

The genes are TRBV2 and TRBJ2-1; D remains unclear. V was trimmed by 8 bases and J by 8 bases, leaving 25 bases between them. Germline V gene sequence: CDR1 SNHLY, CDR2 FYNNEI. This CDR3 spans 16 amino acids. The CDR3 loop reads CASLRSGLAHGDEQFF. Written as DNA, the CDR3 is TGTGCCAGCCTCAGGTCCGGTCTCGCACATGGGGATGAGCAGTTCTTC.